These T cell receptor beta chains were read from a single sample in a study of spatial heterogeneity in lung cancer. MiXCR, run by TCRdb on the 5' RACE reads, gives a single entry per CDR3 protein. The data show over 50,000 distinct CDR3 sequences, 7.5% to 9% seen once. The source was PBMCs, collected at surgery. The source is a female donor with early-stage non-small cell lung cancer. The CDR3 runs from the conserved cysteine through the conserved F or W. D genes are given only for firm matches. Some rows have no size entry. The others give once, few or many, or a class for an expanded clone.

clone size: few; D gene: TRBD2; V gene: TRBV9; J gene: TRBJ2-5; CDR3 DNA: TGTGCCAGCAGCTTTACTAGCGGGAGGGAGACCCAGTACTTC; CDR3 protein: CASSFTSGRETQYF
clone size: few; D gene: NA; V gene: TRBV5-1; J gene: TRBJ2-3; CDR3 DNA: TGCGCCAGCAGCTTGGCCCTGGCGGTTACAGATACGCAGTATTTT; CDR3 protein: CASSLALAVTDTQYF
clone size: many; D gene: NA; V gene: TRBV7-6; J gene: TRBJ2-5; CDR3 DNA: TGTGCCAGCAGCCTCGGGACCTCCAGCGGCCAAGAGACCCAGTACTTC; CDR3 protein: CASSLGTSSGQETQYF
clone size: many; D gene: NA; V gene: TRBV29-1; J gene: TRBJ1-1; CDR3 DNA: TGCAGCGCCCTGAACACTGAAGCTTTCTTT; CDR3 protein: CSALNTEAFF
clone size: few; D gene: TRBD1; V gene: TRBV28; J gene: TRBJ1-5; CDR3 DNA: TGTGCCAGCAGTTTAATCACAGGGGGAATTCAGCCCCAGCATTTT; CDR3 protein: CASSLITGGIQPQHF
clone size: many; D gene: NA; V gene: TRBV25-1; J gene: TRBJ1-3; CDR3 DNA: TGTGCCAGCAGTGAAGGGCAGAGCTCTGGAAACACCATATATTTT; CDR3 protein: CASSEGQSSGNTIYF
clone size: few; D gene: TRBD1; V gene: TRBV6-5; J gene: TRBJ1-6; CDR3 DNA: TGTGCCAGCAGTTACGCCGGGACAGGGGGGTCACCCCTCCACTTT; CDR3 protein: CASSYAGTGGSPLHF
clone size: NA; D gene: NA; V gene: TRBV11-2; J gene: TRBJ1-6; CDR3 DNA: TGTGCCAGCACCTTACAAGGGTTCGGCGATTCACCCCTCCACTTT; CDR3 protein: CASTLQGFGDSPLHF
clone size: many; D gene: NA; V gene: TRBV28; J gene: TRBJ1-5; CDR3 DNA: TGTGCCAGCAGCCAGACCCCCTCGGGGCCCCAGCATTTT; CDR3 protein: CASSQTPSGPQHF
clone size: many; D gene: NA; V gene: TRBV11-3; J gene: TRBJ2-1; CDR3 DNA: TGTGCCAGCAGCTTAGAGCCGAGCTCCTACAATGAGCAGTTCTTC; CDR3 protein: CASSLEPSSYNEQFF
clone size: NA; D gene: NA; V gene: TRBV20-1; J gene: TRBJ1-6; CDR3 DNA: TGCAGTGCTCAGTTCCAGTATAATTCACCCCTCCACTTT; CDR3 protein: CSAQFQYNSPLHF
clone size: many; D gene: NA; V gene: TRBV6-5; J gene: TRBJ2-7; CDR3 DNA: TGTGCCAGCAGGCTCTCTGCGGGCCACTACGAGCAGTACTTC; CDR3 protein: CASRLSAGHYEQYF
clone size: NA; D gene: TRBD1; V gene: TRBV12-5; J gene: TRBJ1-1; CDR3 DNA: TGTGCTAGTGGTTTGACGACAGGGGCCGGGACTGAAGCTTTCTTT; CDR3 protein: CASGLTTGAGTEAFF
clone size: NA; D gene: TRBD2; V gene: TRBV5-1; J gene: TRBJ2-1; CDR3 DNA: TGCGCCAGCAGCTTCCAAGCTAGTCAGCGGGGGGGCCGTAATGAGCAGTTCTTC; CDR3 protein: CASSFQASQRGGRNEQFF
clone size: NA; D gene: TRBD1; V gene: TRBV11-3; J gene: TRBJ1-1; CDR3 DNA: TGTGCCAGCAGCGCGGGACAGGGAAACACTGAAGCTTTCTTT; CDR3 protein: CASSAGQGNTEAFF
clone size: few; D gene: TRBD1; V gene: TRBV7-8; J gene: TRBJ2-3; CDR3 DNA: TGTGCCAGCAGCCCGCAGGGGGCCAGGAGCACAGATACGCAGTATTTT; CDR3 protein: CASSPQGARSTDTQYF
clone size: few; D gene: TRBD1; V gene: TRBV27; J gene: TRBJ2-4; CDR3 DNA: TGTGCCAGCAGTCTTGGGACAGCCCTAGCCAAAAACATTCAGTACTTC; CDR3 protein: CASSLGTALAKNIQYF
clone size: many; D gene: NA; V gene: TRBV7-2; J gene: TRBJ1-5; CDR3 DNA: TGTGCCAGCAGCTTAACAGGGAATCAGCCCCAGCATTTT; CDR3 protein: CASSLTGNQPQHF
clone size: medium-sized; D gene: TRBD1; V gene: TRBV4-1; J gene: TRBJ1-1; CDR3 DNA: TGCGCCAGCAGCCCTGGGACAGGGAACACTGAAGCTTTCTTT; CDR3 protein: CASSPGTGNTEAFF
clone size: many; D gene: NA; V gene: TRBV28; J gene: TRBJ1-2; CDR3 DNA: TGTGCCAGCACCCTACGGGGGCGTCGTGGCTACACCTTC; CDR3 protein: CASTLRGRRGYTF
clone size: many; D gene: NA; V gene: TRBV4-2; J gene: TRBJ1-2; CDR3 DNA: TGTGCCAGCAGCCCGAAGGGGGACTACTATGGCTACACCTTC; CDR3 protein: CASSPKGDYYGYTF
clone size: few; D gene: TRBD1; V gene: TRBV9; J gene: TRBJ1-1; CDR3 DNA: TGTGCCAGCAGCGTAGCCAGGGGGGGCCCTGGGAACACTGAAGCTTTCTTT; CDR3 protein: CASSVARGGPGNTEAFF
clone size: few; D gene: NA; V gene: TRBV29-1; J gene: TRBJ2-3; CDR3 DNA: TGCAGCGTTCCAGGGCCCCCGGATACGCAGTATTTT; CDR3 protein: CSVPGPPDTQYF
clone size: NA; D gene: TRBD2; V gene: TRBV20-1; J gene: TRBJ2-5; CDR3 DNA: TGCAGTGCTAGAGATTTGAGAGCGGGGGAAGAGACCCAGTACTTC; CDR3 protein: CSARDLRAGEETQYF
clone size: NA; D gene: TRBD1; V gene: TRBV15; J gene: TRBJ2-5; CDR3 DNA: TGTGCCACCAGCAGGGGGACAGGGCCGTACCAAGAGACCCAGTACTTC; CDR3 protein: CATSRGTGPYQETQYF
clone size: few; D gene: NA; V gene: TRBV4-2; J gene: TRBJ1-1; CDR3 DNA: TGTGCCAGCAGCCAAGATCGCGGCGGCGGGGGGACTGAAGCTTTCTTT; CDR3 protein: CASSQDRGGGGTEAFF
clone size: NA; D gene: TRBD1; V gene: TRBV6-6; J gene: TRBJ1-5; CDR3 DNA: TGTGCCAGCAGTTACCCAGGGGGCGGAGGGAATCAGCCCCAGCATTTT; CDR3 protein: CASSYPGGGGNQPQHF
clone size: many; D gene: TRBD1; V gene: TRBV6-2/TRBV6-3; J gene: TRBJ2-7; CDR3 DNA: TGTGCCAGCACGGACAGGGGGGCCGAGCAGTACTTC; CDR3 protein: CASTDRGAEQYF
clone size: NA; D gene: NA; V gene: TRBV20-1; J gene: TRBJ2-2; CDR3 DNA: TGCAGTGCTAGAGATCCTCTTCTGGGTACGAACACCGGGGAGCTGTTTTTT; CDR3 protein: CSARDPLLGTNTGELFF
clone size: NA; D gene: TRBD1; V gene: TRBV9; J gene: TRBJ2-7; CDR3 DNA: TGTGCCAGCAGCGCTTCCGCCGGACAGGGGGCCTACGAGCAGTACTTC; CDR3 protein: CASSASAGQGAYEQYF
clone size: many; D gene: NA; V gene: TRBV11-2; J gene: TRBJ1-4; CDR3 DNA: TGTGCCAGCAGCTTAGGCCCGGACATGGGGAAACTGTTTTTT; CDR3 protein: CASSLGPDMGKLFF
clone size: many; D gene: TRBD1; V gene: TRBV12-3/TRBV12-4; J gene: TRBJ1-2; CDR3 DNA: TGTGCCAGCAGTCCGGACAGGGGCGCGCATTTTGGCTACACCTTC; CDR3 protein: CASSPDRGAHFGYTF
clone size: NA; D gene: NA; V gene: TRBV5-1; J gene: TRBJ2-1; CDR3 DNA: TGCGCCAGCAGCTCGTCGGCGGGAAGCTCCTACAATGAGCAGTTCTTC; CDR3 protein: CASSSSAGSSYNEQFF
clone size: many; D gene: NA; V gene: TRBV7-3; J gene: TRBJ2-5; CDR3 DNA: TGTGCCAGCAGCTTAACGAACGGTCGGGGAGAGACCCAGTACTTC; CDR3 protein: CASSLTNGRGETQYF
clone size: NA; D gene: NA; V gene: TRBV29-1; J gene: TRBJ2-3; CDR3 DNA: TGCAGCGCCCTTAGGGGGGATACGCAGTATTTT; CDR3 protein: CSALRGDTQYF
clone size: NA; D gene: NA; V gene: TRBV11-3; J gene: TRBJ2-6; CDR3 DNA: TGTGCCAGCAGCCAAACGGGACCCTCACAATACTCTGGGGCCAACGTCCTGACTTTC; CDR3 protein: CASSQTGPSQYSGANVLTF
clone size: NA; D gene: TRBD1; V gene: TRBV12-3/TRBV12-4; J gene: TRBJ1-1; CDR3 DNA: TGTGCCAGCAGTATCACAGGGGGCTGGGGGAACACTGAAGCTTTCTTT; CDR3 protein: CASSITGGWGNTEAFF
clone size: many; D gene: NA; V gene: TRBV20-1; J gene: TRBJ2-7; CDR3 DNA: TGCAGTGCTAGAGCGGTTCCTGAGGAGTACTTC; CDR3 protein: CSARAVPEEYF
clone size: many; D gene: TRBD1; V gene: TRBV5-8; J gene: TRBJ2-1; CDR3 DNA: TGTGCCAGCAGCTTTGGACAGGGGACCTACAATGAGCAGTTCTTC; CDR3 protein: CASSFGQGTYNEQFF
clone size: many; D gene: NA; V gene: TRBV7-2; J gene: TRBJ1-2; CDR3 DNA: TGTGCCAGCAGCTTCGGCTATGGCTACACCTTC; CDR3 protein: CASSFGYGYTF
clone size: NA; D gene: NA; V gene: TRBV7-2; J gene: TRBJ2-5; CDR3 DNA: TGTGCCAGCAGCCCGGCGGAGACCCAGTACTTC; CDR3 protein: CASSPAETQYF